The rows below give T cell receptor beta chains drawn from one sample of a study of cytomegalovirus exposure and HLA in healthy donors. The repertoire was sequenced with immunoSEQ multiplex PCR; TCRdb's copy has only in-frame clones and lacks some. The table has more than 95,000 clones, less than 80% seen once. Input material: PBMCs. Receptors originate from a man aged 30 to 45 in good health and CMV-seronegative. Each CDR3 is given with its conserved first and last residue. The D gene is left open where the match is weak. Clone size is not always given. Where it is, it says once, few, many or a class for expanded clones.

>TRBJ2-1|TRBV29-1|.|.
CSVAPLGGAPPHEQFF
TGCAGCGTTGCGCCCCTAGGGGGGGCCCCACCCCATGAGCAGTTCTTC
>TRBJ1-2|TRBV5-6|.|.
CASMQPGQIYGYTF
TGTGCCAGCATGCAACCGGGACAAATCTATGGCTACACCTTC
>TRBJ1-1|TRBV9|.|TRBD1
CASSPTGVNTEAFF
TGTGCCAGCAGCCCTACAGGGGTGAACACTGAAGCTTTCTTT
>TRBJ2-5|TRBV25-1|.|.
CASSGPPIQETQYF
TGTGCCAGCAGTGGGCCTCCAATCCAAGAGACCCAGTACTTC
>TRBJ1-5|TRBV11-3|once|TRBD1
CASSFRDRVFVHQPQHF
TGTGCCAGCAGCTTCCGGGACAGGGTTTTCGTGCATCAGCCCCAGCATTTT
>TRBJ2-3|TRBV7-8|.|.
CASGPRRERVTDTQYF
TGCGCCAGCGGACCACGGAGGGAGAGGGTTACAGATACGCAGTATTTT
>TRBJ2-2|TRBV7-8|.|TRBD2
CASSLAMGSGIPGELFF
TGTGCCAGCAGCCTAGCTATGGGTAGCGGGATCCCCGGGGAGCTGTTTTTT
>TRBJ2-1|TRBV19|few|.
CASSIASGQGEQFF
TGTGCCAGTAGTATAGCATCAGGCCAGGGAGAGCAGTTCTTC
>TRBJ2-3|TRBV10-1|.|TRBD1
CASRRGQGDTDTQYF
TGCGCCAGCAGGAGGGGACAGGGTGACACAGATACGCAGTATTTT
>TRBJ2-1|TRBV4-3|.|TRBD2
CASSQRQGLAGDNEQFF
TGCGCCAGCAGCCAACGGCAGGGACTAGCGGGAGATAATGAGCAGTTCTTC
>TRBJ1-2|TRBV5-4|.|TRBD1
CASSRKGQCGYTF
TGTGCCAGCAGCAGGAAGGGACAGTGTGGCTACACCTTC
>TRBJ2-1|TRBV5-6|.|TRBD2
CASSLLASGTLLQFF
TGTGCCAGCAGCTTGTTGGCTAGCGGAACTTTGCTGCAGTTCTTC
>TRBJ2-3|TRBV19|.|TRBD2
CASSPLPGSGVTDTQYF
TGTGCCAGTAGTCCCCTCCCTGGTAGCGGGGTTACAGATACGCAGTATTTT
>TRBJ2-7|TRBV4-3|few|TRBD2
CASSQDLAGGSGEQYF
TGCGCCAGCAGCCAAGATCTGGCGGGAGGGTCCGGCGAGCAGTACTTC
>TRBJ1-4|TRBV28|.|.
CASDSLNEKLFF
TGTGCCAGCGACAGCCTTAATGAAAAACTGTTTTTT
>TRBJ2-1|TRBV10-1|.|TRBD2
CASSVGGGHNEQFF
TGCGCCAGCAGTGTGGGCGGGGGGCACAATGAGCAGTTCTTC
>TRBJ1-6|TRBV6-1|once|.
CASSEQHSGNFYSPLHF
TGTGCCAGCAGCGAACAACACAGCGGGAACTTCTATTCACCCCTCCACTTT
>TRBJ2-1|TRBV5-1|.|.
CATTGGASSYNEQFF
TGCGCCACCACCGGAGGGGCAAGCTCCTACAATGAGCAGTTCTTC
>TRBJ2-4|TRBV7-8|few|TRBD1
CASSLPGQRVNIQYF
TGTGCCAGCAGCCTGCCGGGACAGAGGGTAAACATTCAGTACTTC
>TRBJ2-7|TRBV19|.|.
CASSDTGRYEQYF
TGTGCCAGTAGTGACACTGGCAGGTACGAGCAGTACTTC
>TRBJ2-2|TRBV5-1|.|TRBD2
CAAAWTSGAAVNGELFF
TGCGCGGCAGCTTGGACTAGCGGGGCCGCCGTGAACGGGGAGCTGTTTTTT
>TRBJ1-5|TRBV18|once|.
CASSPPGVLSNQPQHF
TGTGCCAGCTCACCACCAGGGGTATTGAGCAATCAGCCCCAGCATTTT
>TRBJ2-5|TRBV19|few|TRBD1
CASRPLYRGQETQYF
TGTGCCAGTAGGCCCCTTTACAGGGGGCAGGAGACCCAGTACTTC
>TRBJ2-2|TRBV7-2|.|TRBD1
CASSKRDRGTGELFF
TGTGCCAGCAGCAAACGGGACAGGGGCACCGGGGAGCTGTTTTTT
>TRBJ1-1|TRBV9|.|.
CASSAEMGANTEAFF
TGTGCCAGCAGCGCAGAGATGGGCGCGAACACTGAAGCTTTCTTT
>TRBJ1-4|TRBV5-6|.|TRBD1
CASTGDREDSTNEKLFF
TGTGCCAGCACCGGGGACAGGGAAGACTCGACTAATGAAAAACTGTTTTTT
>TRBJ2-7|TRBV2|.|TRBD1
CASSEGGTVYEQYF
TGTGCCAGCAGTGAAGGGGGGACAGTCTACGAGCAGTACTTC
>TRBJ2-2|TRBV11-3|.|.
CASSLYRNTGELFF
TGTGCCAGCAGCTTATACAGGAACACCGGGGAGCTGTTTTTT
>TRBJ1-1|TRBV4-1|few|TRBD1
CASSQDVGTGHNTEAFF
TGCGCCAGCAGCCAAGATGTCGGGACAGGGCACAACACTGAAGCTTTCTTT
>TRBJ1-5|TRBV6-5|.|TRBD1
CASRPQGVGNQPQHF
TGTGCCAGCAGGCCGCAGGGGGTCGGGAATCAGCCCCAGCATTTT
>TRBJ2-1|TRBV7-2|few|TRBD1
CASSLWAGGINEQFF
TGTGCCAGCAGCTTATGGGCAGGGGGTATCAATGAGCAGTTCTTC
>TRBJ1-3|TRBV30|.|TRBD1
CAWMTGTASSGNTIYF
TGTGCCTGGATGACAGGGACGGCGAGCTCTGGAAACACCATATATTTT
>TRBJ1-5|TRBV2|.|TRBD1
CASGRRDREGQPQHF
TGTGCCAGCGGTCGCCGGGACAGGGAGGGTCAGCCCCAGCATTTT
>TRBJ1-5|TRBV5-6|.|.
CASSSQVANQPQHF
TGTGCCAGCAGCTCCCAGGTCGCCAATCAGCCCCAGCATTTT
>TRBJ1-1|TRBV4-1|.|TRBD1
CASRLTGRYTEAFF
TGCGCCAGCAGGCTGACAGGGAGGTACACTGAAGCTTTCTTT
>TRBJ2-1|TRBV2|.|TRBD1
CASRGQTGDPYNEQFF
TGTGCCAGCAGGGGACAGACAGGGGACCCCTACAATGAGCAGTTCTTC
>TRBJ1-2|TRBV4-1|.|.
CASSQSVPQVVYGYTF
TGCGCCAGCAGCCAATCGGTGCCCCAAGTCGTCTATGGCTACACCTTC
>TRBJ2-3|TRBV29-1|.|TRBD1
CSVERGDRETDTQYF
TGCAGCGTTGAAAGGGGCGACAGGGAAACAGATACGCAGTATTTT
>TRBJ2-3|TRBV10-1|.|.
CASKTDRYTDTQYF
TGCGCCAGCAAAACCGACAGATACACAGATACGCAGTATTTT
>TRBJ2-1|TRBV5-6|.|.
CASSLGEEEQFF
TGTGCCAGCAGCTTGGGGGAGGAAGAGCAGTTCTTC
>TRBJ2-1|TRBV5-6|.|TRBD2
CASSLAPSGGSGNEQFF
TGTGCCAGCAGCTTGGCGCCTAGCGGGGGTTCTGGCAATGAGCAGTTCTTC
>TRBJ2-4|TRBV7-2|.|TRBD2
CASSALLARDLAKNIQYF
TGTGCCAGCAGCGCGTTACTAGCGAGAGACCTAGCCAAAAACATTCAGTACTTC
>TRBJ1-2|TRBV7-2|.|.
CASSLERLLGGYTF
TGTGCCAGCAGCTTAGAGCGGCTATTAGGGGGCTACACCTTC
>TRBJ1-5|TRBV4-1|.|TRBD1
CASSQSDRGGNQPQHF
TGCGCCAGCAGCCAATCGGACAGGGGGGGCAATCAGCCCCAGCATTTT
>TRBJ2-7|TRBV6-5|.|.
CASSPRQGGAYEQYF
TGTGCCAGCAGCCCCAGACAGGGAGGTGCCTACGAGCAGTACTTC